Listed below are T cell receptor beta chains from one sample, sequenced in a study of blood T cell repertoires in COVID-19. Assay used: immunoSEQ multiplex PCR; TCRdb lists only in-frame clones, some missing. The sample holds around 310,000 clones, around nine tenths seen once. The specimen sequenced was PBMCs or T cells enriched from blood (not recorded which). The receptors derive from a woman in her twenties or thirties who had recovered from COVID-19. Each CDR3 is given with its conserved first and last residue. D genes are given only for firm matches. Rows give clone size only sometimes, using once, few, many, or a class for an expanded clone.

cdr3_nt: TGTGCCAGCAGCGTTGGGACAGCGGGCGAGGCTTTCTTT
cdr3_aa: CASSVGTAGEAFF
v_call: TRBV9
cdr3_length: 13
d_call: TRBD1
j_call: TRBJ1-1
clone_size: once

cdr3_nt: TGTGCCTGGGTGGGGCCCGGGACAGGGGTTTCTGAAGCTTTCTTT
cdr3_aa: CAWVGPGTGVSEAFF
v_call: TRBV30
cdr3_length: 15
d_call: TRBD1
j_call: TRBJ1-1
clone_size: .

cdr3_nt: TGTGCCAGCAGCCTCTCGGAGGGTCAGCCCCAGCATTTT
cdr3_aa: CASSLSEGQPQHF
v_call: TRBV14
cdr3_length: 13
d_call: .
j_call: TRBJ1-5
clone_size: .

cdr3_nt: TGTGCCAGCAGTCCCGTGGGGCTCTACGAGCAGTACTTC
cdr3_aa: CASSPVGLYEQYF
v_call: TRBV27
cdr3_length: 13
d_call: .
j_call: TRBJ2-7
clone_size: .

cdr3_nt: TGTGCCAGCAGCAGCTTCGACAGGCTCCACTATGGCTACACCTTC
cdr3_aa: CASSSFDRLHYGYTF
v_call: TRBV3-1/TRBV3-2
cdr3_length: 15
d_call: .
j_call: TRBJ1-2
clone_size: few

cdr3_nt: TGTGCCAGCAGCTTAGACACAACTGGAAACACCATATATTTT
cdr3_aa: CASSLDTTGNTIYF
v_call: TRBV3-1/TRBV3-2
cdr3_length: 14
d_call: .
j_call: TRBJ1-3
clone_size: once

cdr3_nt: TGCGCCAGCAGCTCCACAGGGGCGTACGAGCAGTACTTC
cdr3_aa: CASSSTGAYEQYF
v_call: TRBV5-1
cdr3_length: 13
d_call: TRBD1
j_call: TRBJ2-7
clone_size: .

cdr3_nt: TGTGCCAGCAGCTTAGCGGGACTAGCGGGATTCAATGAGCAGTTCTTC
cdr3_aa: CASSLAGLAGFNEQFF
v_call: TRBV7-9
cdr3_length: 16
d_call: TRBD2
j_call: TRBJ2-1
clone_size: .

cdr3_nt: TGTGCCAGCAGCCTCGAAACAGGTTCTGGCTACACCTTC
cdr3_aa: CASSLETGSGYTF
v_call: TRBV7-9
cdr3_length: 13
d_call: .
j_call: TRBJ1-2
clone_size: .

cdr3_nt: TGTGCCAGCAGCGTAGTTAGCGGGGGGATCGATGAGCAGTTCTTC
cdr3_aa: CASSVVSGGIDEQFF
v_call: TRBV9
cdr3_length: 15
d_call: TRBD2
j_call: TRBJ2-1
clone_size: .

cdr3_nt: TGTGCTAGTGGTTCCTTACCGGGGGATACGCAGTATTTT
cdr3_aa: CASGSLPGDTQYF
v_call: TRBV12-5
cdr3_length: 13
d_call: .
j_call: TRBJ2-3
clone_size: .

cdr3_nt: TGTGCCAGCTCACCGCTACAGGTCTCTGGAAACACCATATATTTT
cdr3_aa: CASSPLQVSGNTIYF
v_call: TRBV18
cdr3_length: 15
d_call: .
j_call: TRBJ1-3
clone_size: .

cdr3_nt: TGCAGCACGTCCGGGACAGCGTCCTCAATTCAGTACTTC
cdr3_aa: CSTSGTASSIQYF
v_call: TRBV29-1
cdr3_length: 13
d_call: TRBD1
j_call: TRBJ2-4
clone_size: .

cdr3_nt: TGTGCCACCCGAGCGGGAGGCTCCTACGAGCAGTACTTC
cdr3_aa: CATRAGGSYEQYF
v_call: TRBV5-4
cdr3_length: 13
d_call: TRBD2
j_call: TRBJ2-7
clone_size: .

cdr3_nt: TGTGCCTGGAGTGGAGGCGGGAGCTCCTACGAGCAGTACTTC
cdr3_aa: CAWSGGGSSYEQYF
v_call: TRBV30
cdr3_length: 14
d_call: TRBD2
j_call: TRBJ2-7
clone_size: .

cdr3_nt: TGCGCCAGCAGCCAAGAGTTTGGGACTAGCGGAATACTCTACAATGAGCAGTTCTTC
cdr3_aa: CASSQEFGTSGILYNEQFF
v_call: TRBV4-3
cdr3_length: 19
d_call: TRBD2
j_call: TRBJ2-1
clone_size: .

cdr3_nt: TGTGCCACAGGAGGAGGGAGCTCTGGGGCCAACGTCCTGACTTTC
cdr3_aa: CATGGGSSGANVLTF
v_call: TRBV10-3
cdr3_length: 15
d_call: .
j_call: TRBJ2-6
clone_size: .

cdr3_nt: TGCGCCAGCAGCCCCGGGACAGGGGCGAACACTGAAGCTTTCTTT
cdr3_aa: CASSPGTGANTEAFF
v_call: TRBV4-3
cdr3_length: 15
d_call: TRBD1
j_call: TRBJ1-1
clone_size: .

cdr3_nt: TGCAGCGTGTATGGGGCCAGGGGTGACTACGAGCAGTACTTC
cdr3_aa: CSVYGARGDYEQYF
v_call: TRBV29-1
cdr3_length: 14
d_call: .
j_call: TRBJ2-7
clone_size: .

cdr3_nt: TGCAGTGGGCAGGTCTTCACTGAAGCTTTCTTT
cdr3_aa: CSGQVFTEAFF
v_call: TRBV20-1
cdr3_length: 11
d_call: .
j_call: TRBJ1-1
clone_size: .

cdr3_nt: TGTGCCAGCTCACCGCCCGGAGAGATCTACGAGCAGTACTTC
cdr3_aa: CASSPPGEIYEQYF
v_call: TRBV18
cdr3_length: 14
d_call: .
j_call: TRBJ2-7
clone_size: .

cdr3_nt: TGTGCCAGCTCACCACCTAACCGTGGAGCGGCCTACGAGCAGTACTTC
cdr3_aa: CASSPPNRGAAYEQYF
v_call: TRBV18
cdr3_length: 16
d_call: .
j_call: TRBJ2-7
clone_size: .

cdr3_nt: TGCAGCGTTGAAGATCGGCTAGCGGGAAGTTACGAGCAGTACTTC
cdr3_aa: CSVEDRLAGSYEQYF
v_call: TRBV29-1
cdr3_length: 15
d_call: TRBD2
j_call: TRBJ2-7
clone_size: .

cdr3_nt: TGCAGCGTTTCCTTAGATCGGGGGAGAGCCGGGGAGCTGTTTTTT
cdr3_aa: CSVSLDRGRAGELFF
v_call: TRBV29-1
cdr3_length: 15
d_call: .
j_call: TRBJ2-2
clone_size: few

cdr3_nt: TGTGCCTGGACAGGGGAAGGAAATCAGCCCCAGCATTTT
cdr3_aa: CAWTGEGNQPQHF
v_call: TRBV30
cdr3_length: 13
d_call: .
j_call: TRBJ1-5
clone_size: .

cdr3_nt: TGTGCCTGGAGTCAGGTTCGTCCAGGGTCCGTCCTCTCTGGAAACACCATATATTTT
cdr3_aa: CAWSQVRPGSVLSGNTIYF
v_call: TRBV30
cdr3_length: 19
d_call: .
j_call: TRBJ1-3
clone_size: once

cdr3_nt: TGTGCCAGCAGCCCAGGTTTGAATCAGCCCCAGCATTTT
cdr3_aa: CASSPGLNQPQHF
v_call: TRBV14
cdr3_length: 13
d_call: .
j_call: TRBJ1-5
clone_size: .

cdr3_nt: TGCGCCAGCAGTGAAAGGCAGGGGGTACATAATTCACCCCTCCACTTT
cdr3_aa: CASSERQGVHNSPLHF
v_call: TRBV10-2
cdr3_length: 16
d_call: TRBD1
j_call: TRBJ1-6
clone_size: .

cdr3_nt: TGTGCCAGCAGTTATGGGGCGGGAGAACACGAGACCCAGTACTTC
cdr3_aa: CASSYGAGEHETQYF
v_call: TRBV6-5
cdr3_length: 15
d_call: TRBD2
j_call: TRBJ2-5
clone_size: many

cdr3_nt: TGCAGTGCTAGTTCAGCGGGACTGTCCTACGAGCAGTACTTC
cdr3_aa: CSASSAGLSYEQYF
v_call: TRBV20-1
cdr3_length: 14
d_call: TRBD2
j_call: TRBJ2-7
clone_size: .

cdr3_nt: TGTGCCAGCAGTTACTCCGGGACAGGGTCCCACGAGCAGTACTTC
cdr3_aa: CASSYSGTGSHEQYF
v_call: TRBV6-2/TRBV6-3
cdr3_length: 15
d_call: TRBD1
j_call: TRBJ2-7
clone_size: many

cdr3_nt: TGTGCCACCAGTGTAGTGTCGGACAGGGTAAATACCATATATTTT
cdr3_aa: CATSVVSDRVNTIYF
v_call: TRBV24-1
cdr3_length: 15
d_call: TRBD1
j_call: TRBJ1-3
clone_size: .

cdr3_nt: TGTGCCAGCAGTTTCCTTTCGACAGCTAACTATGGCTACACCTTC
cdr3_aa: CASSFLSTANYGYTF
v_call: TRBV6-2/TRBV6-3
cdr3_length: 15
d_call: .
j_call: TRBJ1-2
clone_size: .

cdr3_nt: TGTGCCAGCAGCTTAGGGACAGGGGTTGGGTCTATCGATGGCTACACCTTC
cdr3_aa: CASSLGTGVGSIDGYTF
v_call: TRBV11-2
cdr3_length: 17
d_call: TRBD1
j_call: TRBJ1-2
clone_size: .

cdr3_nt: TGTGCCAGCAGTTTTCGCGGGAGACCTCATGAGCAGTTCTTC
cdr3_aa: CASSFRGRPHEQFF
v_call: TRBV27
cdr3_length: 14
d_call: TRBD2
j_call: TRBJ2-1
clone_size: .

cdr3_nt: TGCAGCGTCCCGGAGGGTAACAATGAGCAGTTCTTC
cdr3_aa: CSVPEGNNEQFF
v_call: TRBV29-1
cdr3_length: 12
d_call: .
j_call: TRBJ2-1
clone_size: .

cdr3_nt: TGTGCCAGCAGCTTCTTCCAGGGGGTCCAAGAGACCCAGTACTTC
cdr3_aa: CASSFFQGVQETQYF
v_call: TRBV5-5
cdr3_length: 15
d_call: TRBD1
j_call: TRBJ2-5
clone_size: .

cdr3_nt: TGTGCCAGCAGCCGGTTAACTCAAGAGACCCAGTACTTC
cdr3_aa: CASSRLTQETQYF
v_call: TRBV27
cdr3_length: 13
d_call: .
j_call: TRBJ2-5
clone_size: .

cdr3_nt: TGTGCCAGCAGCTTAGGACAGATCAGGGAAGCTGGCTACACCTTC
cdr3_aa: CASSLGQIREAGYTF
v_call: TRBV7-8
cdr3_length: 15
d_call: .
j_call: TRBJ1-2
clone_size: .

cdr3_nt: TGTGCCAGCAGGAACCAGGGACAGAAGGGTTTCTTT
cdr3_aa: CASRNQGQKGFF
v_call: TRBV12-3/TRBV12-4
cdr3_length: 12
d_call: TRBD1
j_call: TRBJ1-1
clone_size: .

cdr3_nt: TGTGCCAGCTCCCCCAGGCAGCCCCGCTCTGGAAACACCATATATTTT
cdr3_aa: CASSPRQPRSGNTIYF
v_call: TRBV18
cdr3_length: 16
d_call: .
j_call: TRBJ1-3
clone_size: .

cdr3_nt: TGTGCCAGCAGTTCCCCCGGGACAGGATACGAGCAGTACTTC
cdr3_aa: CASSSPGTGYEQYF
v_call: TRBV28
cdr3_length: 14
d_call: TRBD1
j_call: TRBJ2-7
clone_size: .

cdr3_nt: TGTGCCAGCAGCGGTGGACAGGGAATGAACACTGAAGCTTTCTTT
cdr3_aa: CASSGGQGMNTEAFF
v_call: TRBV5-4
cdr3_length: 15
d_call: TRBD1
j_call: TRBJ1-1
clone_size: .

cdr3_nt: TGTGCCAGCAGAGAGGTAGCGGGAGTGATCAATGAGCAGTTCTTC
cdr3_aa: CASREVAGVINEQFF
v_call: TRBV2
cdr3_length: 15
d_call: TRBD2
j_call: TRBJ2-1
clone_size: .

cdr3_nt: TGTGCCATCAGCCCCTTCTCTAGCGGGGGCACAGATACGCAGTATTTT
cdr3_aa: CAISPFSSGGTDTQYF
v_call: TRBV10-3
cdr3_length: 16
d_call: TRBD2
j_call: TRBJ2-3
clone_size: .

cdr3_nt: TGTGCCAGCAGCGGGACTAGCGGGAGTTCGGGGGAGCTGTTTTTT
cdr3_aa: CASSGTSGSSGELFF
v_call: TRBV2
cdr3_length: 15
d_call: TRBD2
j_call: TRBJ2-2
clone_size: .

cdr3_nt: TGTGCCAGCAGACAAGACAGGGGCCCCGGCCGCAATCAGCCCCAGCATTTT
cdr3_aa: CASRQDRGPGRNQPQHF
v_call: TRBV27
cdr3_length: 17
d_call: TRBD1
j_call: TRBJ1-5
clone_size: .

cdr3_nt: TGTGCCAGCAGCGTAGGGGGCGATGAGCAGTTCTTC
cdr3_aa: CASSVGGDEQFF
v_call: TRBV9
cdr3_length: 12
d_call: .
j_call: TRBJ2-1
clone_size: .

cdr3_nt: TGTGCCAGCAGCCCGTCTAGAAACACAGATACGCAGTATTTT
cdr3_aa: CASSPSRNTDTQYF
v_call: TRBV3-1/TRBV3-2
cdr3_length: 14
d_call: .
j_call: TRBJ2-3
clone_size: .

cdr3_nt: TGTGCCAGCAAAGTTAGGAGCCAGCCCCAGCATTTT
cdr3_aa: CASKVRSQPQHF
v_call: TRBV28
cdr3_length: 12
d_call: .
j_call: TRBJ1-5
clone_size: .

cdr3_nt: TGTGCCAGCAGTTTAGGGACTTATGGCTACACCTTC
cdr3_aa: CASSLGTYGYTF
v_call: TRBV12-3/TRBV12-4
cdr3_length: 12
d_call: .
j_call: TRBJ1-2
clone_size: .

cdr3_nt: TGTGCCAGCAGCGCCCGACAGTATCCCCTTCAAAAGCAGTTCTTC
cdr3_aa: CASSARQYPLQKQFF
v_call: TRBV7-2
cdr3_length: 15
d_call: .
j_call: TRBJ2-1
clone_size: .

cdr3_nt: TGTGCCAGCAGCCCCCGCGGTAGGGACAGGGCCCCCATATATTTT
cdr3_aa: CASSPRGRDRAPIYF
v_call: TRBV9
cdr3_length: 15
d_call: TRBD1
j_call: TRBJ1-3
clone_size: .

cdr3_nt: TGTGCCAGCAGCCCCCTTTTCAGCGGGAGGGAAACCCAAGAGACCCAGTACTTC
cdr3_aa: CASSPLFSGRETQETQYF
v_call: TRBV11-2
cdr3_length: 18
d_call: TRBD2
j_call: TRBJ2-5
clone_size: once

cdr3_nt: TGTGCCAGCAGCTTGCCAATCTGGGGGGATTCTGGAAACACCATATATTTT
cdr3_aa: CASSLPIWGDSGNTIYF
v_call: TRBV5-6
cdr3_length: 17
d_call: .
j_call: TRBJ1-3
clone_size: .